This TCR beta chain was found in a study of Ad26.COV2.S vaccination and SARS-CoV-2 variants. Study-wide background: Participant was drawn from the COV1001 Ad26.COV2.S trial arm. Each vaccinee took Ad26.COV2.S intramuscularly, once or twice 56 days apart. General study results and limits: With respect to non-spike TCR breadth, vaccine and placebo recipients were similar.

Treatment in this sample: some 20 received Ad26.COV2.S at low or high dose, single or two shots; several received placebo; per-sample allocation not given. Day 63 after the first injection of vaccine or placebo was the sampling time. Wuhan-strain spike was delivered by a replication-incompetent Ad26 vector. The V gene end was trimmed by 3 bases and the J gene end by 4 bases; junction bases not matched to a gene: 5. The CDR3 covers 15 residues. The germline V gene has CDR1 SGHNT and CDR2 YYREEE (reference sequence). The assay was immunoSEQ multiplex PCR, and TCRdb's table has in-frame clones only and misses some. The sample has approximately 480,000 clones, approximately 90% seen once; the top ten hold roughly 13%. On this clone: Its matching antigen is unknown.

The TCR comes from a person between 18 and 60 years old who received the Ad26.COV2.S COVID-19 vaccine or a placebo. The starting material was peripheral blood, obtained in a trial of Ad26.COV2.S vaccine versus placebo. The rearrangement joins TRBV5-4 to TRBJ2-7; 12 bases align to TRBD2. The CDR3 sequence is CASSSWTSGNYEQYF. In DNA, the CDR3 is TGTGCCAGCAGCTCATGGACTAGCGGGAATTACGAGCAGTACTTC. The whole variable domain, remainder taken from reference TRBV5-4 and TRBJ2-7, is ETGVTQSPTHLIKTRGQQVTLRCSSQSGHNTVSWYQQALGQGPQFIFQYYREEENGRGNFPPRFSGLQFPNYSSELNVNALELDDSALYLCASSSWTSGNYEQYFGPGTRLTVT.